The 24 T cell receptor beta chains given below trace back to one sample, sequenced in a study of blood T cells in healthy people across ages. Together with a sample-barcoded 5' primer, a J-beta primer mix was included in a second PCR lasting roughly 7 to 11 cycles. TCRdb passed the 5' RACE reads through MiXCR, listing each CDR3 protein once. The data contain approximately 800,000 distinct CDR3 sequences, 45% to 70% of them seen just once; the ten biggest clones take up around 24%. Sequenced sample: blood. These receptors came from a middle-aged man in good health.

This chain joins TRBV28 and TRBJ2-7, with TRBD2 matching 8 bases. CDR3 length equals 14 residues. The trim removed 5 bases at V and 5 bases at J, leaving 8 bases unmatched. Per germline, CDR1 MDHEN and CDR2 SYDVKM. CDR3 amino acids: CASSTGLVYDEQYF. Here the CDR3 DNA reads TGTGCCAGCAGTACGGGACTAGTCTACGACGAGCAGTACTTC.

This clonotype was detected only a few times. The rearrangement joins TRBV7-2 to TRBJ2-3; TRBD2 agrees at 10 bases. Per the germline V gene, CDR1 is SGHTA and CDR2 is FQGNSA. This CDR3 has 15 amino acids. Losses at the gene ends were 5 bases for V and 5 bases for J; bases not matched to a gene: 7. The CDR3 region has the DNA TGTGCCAGCAGCGGAATAGCGGGGGGCGGAGATACGCAGTATTTT. Encoded protein: CASSGIAGGGDTQYF.

The chain couples TRBV5-6 to TRBJ1-1; 11 bases line up with TRBD1. The CDR3 runs to 15 residues. The germline V gene has CDR1 SGHDT and CDR2 YYEEEE. J was trimmed by 3 bases and V by 5 bases; bases with no gene match: 6. The chain's CDR3 is CASRRTGGADTEAFF. In DNA form, the CDR3 reads TGTGCCAGCAGGCGGACAGGGGGCGCGGACACTGAAGCTTTCTTT.

This clonotype appeared a few times. V usage is TRBV12-3 or TRBV12-4 and J usage is TRBJ2-7; 11 bases map to TRBD1. The CDR3 has 15 residues. Unmatched junction bases numbered 8, after V lost 5 bases and J lost 5 bases. The CDR3 DNA reads TGTGCCAGCAGTCCCGGGACAGGGGGTCTCCACGAGCAGTACTTC. Translated: CASSPGTGGLHEQYF.

This chain uses TRBV29-1 with TRBJ2-2; the D gene is possibly TRBD1 (7 bases). V was shortened by 3 bases and J by 0 bases, with 17 bases between the two germline ends. This CDR3 has 17 amino acids. The V gene's germline CDR1 is SQVTM and CDR2 ANQGSEA. Here the CDR3 reads CSVDVAGGGSNTGELFF. The CDR3 nucleotides read TGCAGCGTTGATGTCGCCGGAGGGGGCTCGAACACCGGGGAGCTGTTTTTT.

This chain connects TRBV7-6 to TRBJ2-5, with 9 nucleotides matching TRBD2. The length of the CDR3 is 14 residues. Germline assignment: CDR1 SGHVS and CDR2 FNYEAQ. Trimming took 5 bases from V and 4 from J; bases not matched to a gene: 5. The CDR3 spells CASSPSGIGETQYF. The CDR3 DNA sequence: TGTGCCAGCAGCCCTAGCGGGATAGGAGAGACCCAGTACTTC.

This chain links TRBV25-1 with TRBJ1-2; no clear D. V lost 3 bases, J lost 5 bases, and 7 bases lay in between. The CDR3 spans 12 residues. CDR1 is MGHDK and CDR2 is SYGVNS in the germline V gene. CDR3 protein: CASSENHYGYTF. The DNA of the CDR3 is TGTGCCAGCAGTGAGAATCATTATGGCTACACCTTC.

This clonotype was seen ten or more times. CDR3 DNA: TGCAGCGGCACCGGGGACTTACAAGAGACCCAGTACTTC. Translated, it gives CSGTGDLQETQYF. This chain links TRBV29-1 with TRBJ2-5, with TRBD2 as a possible D gene (6 bases). The germline CDR1 and CDR2 sequences are SQVTM and ANQGSEA. The V end was cut by 7 bases, the J end by 2 bases, with 14 bases between. The CDR3 spans 13 residues. The variable domain in full, with the rest retrieved from reference TRBV29-1 and TRBJ2-5, is SAVISQKPSRDICQRGTSLTIQCQVDSQVTMMFWYRQQPGQSLTLIATANQGSEATYESGFVIDKFPISRPNLTFSTLTVSNMSPEDSSIYLCSGTGDLQETQYFGPGTRLLVL.

The chain carries TRBV5-5 and TRBJ2-2; D is perhaps TRBD2 (6 bases). CDR1 is SGHKS, CDR2 YYEKEE, per germline (reference sequence). Trimming took off 4 bases at V and 5 bases at J, with 12 bases between the two ends. The CDR3 covers 14 residues. CDR3 DNA: TGTGCCAGCAGCCCCACCGGGGGAACCGGGGAGCTGTTTTTT. Translation gives CASSPTGGTGELFF.

This clonotype was seen only a few times. The chain uses TRBV4-2 and TRBJ1-1; tentative D call: TRBD1 (5 bases). Trimming took off 4 bases at V and 7 bases at J, with 13 bases between the two ends. This CDR3 is built from 13 residues. Germline lookup yields CDR1 LGHNA and CDR2 YNFKEQ. The CDR3 protein is CASSPGGIDEAFF. Here the CDR3 DNA reads TGTGCCAGCAGCCCGGGGGGGATTGATGAAGCTTTCTTT.

In its sample, this clonotype was seen a few times. The chain joins TRBV12-3 or TRBV12-4 to TRBJ1-2; D may be TRBD1 (6 bases). The CDR3 contains 12 residues. Trimming shortened V by 6 bases and J by 7 bases, and 12 bases separated the two germline ends. CDR3 bases: TGTGCCAGCAGGACAGGTGTTGGTGGCTACACCTTC. As protein: CASRTGVGGYTF.

The chain combines TRBV7-2 with TRBJ2-5, with 7 bases lining up with TRBD2. Germline assignment: CDR1 SGHTA and CDR2 FQGNSA. The CDR3 totals 16 residues. With V trimmed by 3 bases and J by 2 bases, 9 bases remained unmatched. The CDR3 nucleotides are TGTGCCAGCAGCTTCACGGTTGGGGGGGGACAAGAGACCCAGTACTTC. Translation: CASSFTVGGGQETQYF.

The CDR3 coding sequence is TGTGCCAGCAGTATATTAACGGGCGAAAAACTGTTTTTT. Amino acids: CASSILTGEKLFF. The chain carries TRBV12-3 or TRBV12-4 and TRBJ1-4, with D hard to call. This CDR3 region has 13 residues. The V end lost 5 bases, the J end lost 8 bases, and 12 bases lay between the germline ends.

This clonotype was counted only a few times. A junction end diverges from the germline sequence, so it may reflect a read error. This chain joins TRBV7-2 and TRBJ2-7; D possibly uses TRBD1 or TRBD2 (5 bases each). Germline CDR1 SGHTA, CDR2 FQGNSA. This CDR3 contains 15 residues. The CDR3 region is CASSLGAGSSYEQYF. CDR3 coding DNA: TGTGCCAGCAGTTTAGGCGCAGGGAGCTCCTACGAGCAGTACTTC.

In its sample, this clonotype was seen a few times. The rearrangement joins TRBV9 to TRBJ2-3; the D call may be TRBD1 or TRBD2 (5 bases each). The CDR3 contains 15 residues. Germline V gives CDR1 SGDLS, CDR2 YYNGEE. V was cut by 4 bases and J by 3 bases, with 15 bases left in between. CDR3 DNA: TGTGCCAGCAGCTCTGGGGACCGAGGTACAGATACGCAGTATTTT. Its protein product is CASSSGDRGTDTQYF.

The chain employs TRBV28 and TRBJ1-2; a possible D gene is TRBD1 (5 bases). CDR3 length: 12 residues. Trimming removed 7 bases at V and 8 bases at J, with 14 bases between. Germline assignment: CDR1 MDHEN and CDR2 SYDVKM. The CDR3 DNA reads as TGTGCCAGCACGGGCCGGGGACGCGGCTACACCTTC. Translating gives CASTGRGRGYTF.

A single count supports this clonotype. One end of the junction fails to match germline, which may point to a read error. V is TRBV7-7 and J is TRBJ2-6, with 8 positions matching TRBD1. In germline, CDR1 is SSHAT, CDR2 FNYEAQ (reference sequence). This CDR3 has 18 amino acids. CDR3 residues: CASSATGTGGTGANVLTF. DNA for the CDR3: TGTGCTAGCAGCGCTACCGGGACAGGCGGGACTGGGGCCAACGTCCTGACTTTC.

The sample holds a few counts of this clonotype. The chain has TRBV20-1 and TRBJ1-2, with D unresolved. The V gene lost 5 bases and the J gene lost 5 bases, with 12 bases spanning the gap. This CDR3 contains 12 residues. Germline lookup yields CDR1 DFQATT and CDR2 SNEGSKA (reference sequence). The CDR3 reads CSALRDEYGYTF. The CDR3, as DNA: TGCAGTGCTCTGCGCGACGAATATGGCTACACCTTC.

The V gene is TRBV28, the J gene TRBJ2-3; D ambiguous. V lost 7 bases and J 2 bases, leaving 16 bases between the germline ends. CDR1 is MDHEN and CDR2 is SYDVKM in the germline V gene. The CDR3 loop spans 15 amino acids. In nucleotides, the CDR3 is TGTGCCAGCACTAAAGACGGCCCAATCACAGATACGCAGTATTTT. Residues: CASTKDGPITDTQYF.

The chain has TRBV6-6 and TRBJ2-7; the match to TRBD1 covers 7 bases. TRBJ2-5 explains the end of the DNA better; the J call may be wrong. This CDR3 spans 13 amino acids. The germline CDR1 and CDR2 sequences are MNHNY and SVGAGI (reference sequence). CDR3 DNA sequence: TGTGCCAGCACTGAGGGGGCGAAAGAGACCCAGTACTTC. As protein: CASTEGAKETQYF.

Worth noting for this clonotype: The CDR3 end shows no conserved phenylalanine or tryptophan, and so a read error is likely. The V call is TRBV20-1, the J call TRBJ2-1, with D possibly matching TRBD2 (5 bases). Germline V gene lookup returns CDR1 DFQATT and CDR2 SNEGSKA (reference sequence). The CDR3 loop spans 11 amino acids. DNA for the CDR3: TGCAGAGCGGAATTTATCAATGAGCAGTTCTTA. Protein sequence: CRAEFINEQFL.

The chain joins TRBV5-6 to TRBJ2-7, with a tentative D call TRBD2 (5 bases). Germline V lookup: CDR1 SGHDT, CDR2 YYEEEE. The CDR3 runs 14 residues. V lost 3 bases and J lost 6, with 16 bases in between. CDR3 bases: TGTGCCAGCAGCTCCGGGAATCTACTGAGCGAGCAGTACTTC. It translates to CASSSGNLLSEQYF.

V gene TRBV25-1 combines with J gene TRBJ2-1; either TRBD1 or TRBD2 may supply D (5 bases each). CDR3 length equals 20 residues. V lost 1 base and J lost 0, with 22 bases in between. Germline CDR1 and CDR2: MGHDK and SYGVNS. CDR3 protein: CASSESRGDRSPSSYNEQFF. CDR3 in DNA: TGTGCCAGCAGTGAATCACGAGGGGACCGTTCTCCAAGCTCCTACAATGAGCAGTTCTTC.

This sequence joins TRBV12-3 or TRBV12-4 and TRBJ1-1, with D perhaps TRBD1 (5 bases). Trimming stripped 6 bases from V and 1 base from J, with 12 bases between. The CDR3 sequence is 14 residues long. CDR3 sequence: CASRRQNSNTEAFF. CDR3 DNA sequence: TGTGCCAGCAGACGACAGAACTCGAACACTGAAGCTTTCTTT.